The clone carrying this TCR beta chain showed up just once. Its antigen is still unknown. This specimen comes from a study of Tregs in tolerant kidney transplant recipients. Study-wide findings and caveats: Expanding Tregs on activated donor B cells appeared to best identify donor-specific TCRbeta clones. Biological reproducibility was not directly addressed, but technical replication error appeared minimal. Validation in larger populations is needed because few patients were studied.

Clones were sequenced by immunoSEQ multiplex PCR, and TCRdb holds only the in-frame ones, with some missing. Counted here are 90,000 to 120,000 clones, nearly 90% occurring once; the ten biggest clones make up about 0.31%. CD4+CD25+CD127- Tregs, CD4+CD25- non-Tregs, CD4 and CD8 cells were sorted. Germline CDR1 reads MDHEN; CDR2 reads SYDVKM. CDR3 length: 13 amino acids. The ends were cut back, 7 bases at V and 1 base at J, with 11 bases in the middle. The sequenced sample was CD4+ T cells from blood, obtained before the transplant. The source is a human donor who received a combined kidney and bone marrow transplant. The chain employs TRBV28 and TRBJ2-7; a possible D gene is TRBD1 (6 bases). This chain's CDR3 is CASNTGLSYEQYF. The CDR3 DNA reads TGTGCCAGCAATACAGGGCTATCCTACGAGCAGTACTTC.